Shown below are 7 T cell receptor beta chains from a single sample sequenced in a study of blood T cell repertoires in COVID-19. Libraries were prepared by immunoSEQ multiplex PCR; TCRdb keeps only in-frame clonotypes and omits some of them. The sample holds 330,000 or so clones, more than 75% seen once. The sample was PBMCs or T cells enriched from blood (not recorded which). All receptors derive from a man in his forties or fifties in a cohort exposed to, infected with or recovered from COVID-19 (not recorded which).

This chain joins TRBV11-2 and TRBJ1-1; D uncertain. Between the trimmed V and J ends, which lost 1 base and 3 bases, there was a span of 6 bases. From germline, CDR1 is SGHAT and CDR2 FQNNGV. The CDR3 covers 13 residues. The CDR3 nucleotides read TGTGCCAGCAGCTTAGGCGGGGACACTGAAGCTTTCTTT. Translating it yields CASSLGGDTEAFF.

The gene calls are TRBV6-5 and TRBJ2-7, with TRBD2 matching 9 bases. The germline CDR1 and CDR2 sequences are MNHEY and SVGAGI. V shed 4 bases and J 6 bases; nucleotides not matched to a gene: 13. The CDR3 is 16 amino acids. The CDR3 spells CASSSSGLAGYGEQYF. The CDR3 region has the DNA TGTGCCAGCAGTTCCTCCGGGCTAGCGGGATATGGCGAGCAGTACTTC.

The chain couples TRBV3-1 (or the pseudogene TRBV3-2) to TRBJ2-2, with D possibly TRBD2 on 5 matching bases. The V and J ends lost 0 bases and 2 bases respectively, with 7 bases between them. The V gene's germline CDR1 is LGHDT and CDR2 YNNKEL (reference sequence). The CDR3 is made up of 15 amino acids. CDR3 DNA: TGTGCCAGCAGCCAAGAACTAGGAAACACCGGGGAGCTGTTTTTT. It translates to CASSQELGNTGELFF.

V usage is TRBV5-1 and J usage is TRBJ1-1, with TRBD1 matching over 7 bases. Germline CDR1 and CDR2: SGHRS and YFSETQ. The V segment lost 5 bases and the J segment 1 base; nucleotides outside the gene matches: 11. The CDR3 is 16 amino acids. The CDR3 sequence: CASRLSTGRSNTEAFF. CDR3 in DNA: TGCGCCAGCAGGCTTTCGACAGGGCGATCGAACACTGAAGCTTTCTTT.

The chain's CDR3 is CASSAEGTSGFHEQYF. CDR3 nucleotide sequence: TGTGCCAGCAGCGCAGAAGGGACTAGCGGGTTCCACGAGCAGTACTTC. The rearrangement links TRBV9 to TRBJ2-7; 12 bases fit TRBD2. V lost 3 bases to trimming and J lost 5 bases; unmatched junction nucleotides: 9. CDR3 length: 16 residues. CDR1 and CDR2 (germline): SGDLS, YYNGEE.

This clone appeared once. The chain is built from TRBV3-1 (or the pseudogene TRBV3-2) and TRBJ1-2; TRBD1 matches at 10 bases. The V gene end was trimmed by 1 base and the J gene end by 6 bases; junction bases not matched to a gene: 5. From germline, CDR1 is LGHDT and CDR2 YNNKEL (reference sequence). This CDR3 is built from 15 residues. Here the CDR3 reads CASSQATGGRNGYTF. CDR3 DNA sequence: TGTGCCAGCAGCCAAGCGACAGGGGGCAGGAATGGCTACACCTTC.

CDR3 loop: CAISELGRYNEQFF. The CDR3 DNA follows: TGTGCCATCAGTGAGTTGGGGCGGTACAATGAGCAGTTCTTC. The V gene is TRBV10-3, the J gene TRBJ2-1, with D possibly matching TRBD1 (5 bases). Trimming pared 1 base from V and 4 bases from J, leaving 8 bases between. CDR3 length: 14 amino acids. Germline V gene lookup returns CDR1 ENHRY and CDR2 SYGVKD.